The clone carrying this T cell receptor (beta chain) was detected only a few times. Its antigen is as yet unknown. V dropped 7 bases and J dropped 7 bases, with 13 bases sitting between them. The CDR3 covers 13 residues. CDR1 MDHEN and CDR2 SYDVKM come from the germline V gene. This record belongs to a study of T cell repertoires in cytomegalovirus infection. Study-wide results and limits: CMV-specific TCR beta clonotypes restricted by HLA-C dominated the ex vivo response.

TCRdb redid the calling of the reads with MiXCR, one entry per CDR3 protein. This table has more than 110,000 distinct CDR3 sequences, about 31% appearing once. Sequenced here: CD8+ T cells from cultured PBMCs, sampled from culture after CMV antigen stimulation. The V gene is TRBV28, the J gene TRBJ2-2; D is unclear. This clonotype was obtained from a human donor in good health (CMV status not recorded). Some clones in this sample may be carry-over from other donors' samples. CDR3 region: CASIYVLGGELFF. CDR3 coding DNA: TGTGCCAGCATCTACGTGTTGGGCGGGGAGCTGTTTTTT.